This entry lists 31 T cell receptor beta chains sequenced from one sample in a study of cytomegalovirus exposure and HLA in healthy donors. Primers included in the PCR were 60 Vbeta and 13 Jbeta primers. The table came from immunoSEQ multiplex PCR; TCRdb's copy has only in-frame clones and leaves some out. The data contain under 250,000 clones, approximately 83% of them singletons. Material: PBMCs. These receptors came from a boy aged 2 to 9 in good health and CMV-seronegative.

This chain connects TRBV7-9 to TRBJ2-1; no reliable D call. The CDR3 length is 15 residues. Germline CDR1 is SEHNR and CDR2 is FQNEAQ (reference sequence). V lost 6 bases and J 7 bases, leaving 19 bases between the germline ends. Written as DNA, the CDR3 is TGTGCCAGCAGACCCCAATTAGGCAGGTCAAATGAGCAGTTCTTC. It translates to CASRPQLGRSNEQFF.

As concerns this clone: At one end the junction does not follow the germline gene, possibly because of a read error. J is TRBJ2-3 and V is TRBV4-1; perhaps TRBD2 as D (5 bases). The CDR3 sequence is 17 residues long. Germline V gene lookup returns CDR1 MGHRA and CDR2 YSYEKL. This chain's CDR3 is CANSQEGREGITDTQYF. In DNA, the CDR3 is TGCGCCAACAGCCAAGAAGGTAGAGAGGGAATCACAGATACGCAGTATTTT.

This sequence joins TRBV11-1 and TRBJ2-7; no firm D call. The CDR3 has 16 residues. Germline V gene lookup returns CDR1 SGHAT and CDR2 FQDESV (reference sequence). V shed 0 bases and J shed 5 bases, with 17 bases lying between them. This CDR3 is CASSLAANSRLDEQYF. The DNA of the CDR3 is TGTGCCAGCAGCTTAGCAGCGAATTCTCGGTTGGACGAGCAGTACTTC.

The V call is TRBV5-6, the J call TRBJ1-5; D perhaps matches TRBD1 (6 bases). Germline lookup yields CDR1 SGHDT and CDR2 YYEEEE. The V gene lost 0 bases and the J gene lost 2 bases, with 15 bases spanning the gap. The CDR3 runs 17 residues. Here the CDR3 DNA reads TGTGCCAGCAGCTTGGTAGGCACAGGGTATGGCAATCAGCCCCAGCATTTT. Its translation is CASSLVGTGYGNQPQHF.

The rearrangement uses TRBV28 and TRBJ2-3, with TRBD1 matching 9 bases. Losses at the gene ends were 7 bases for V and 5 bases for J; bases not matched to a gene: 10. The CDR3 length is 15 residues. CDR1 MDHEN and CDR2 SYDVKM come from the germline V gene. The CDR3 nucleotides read TGTGCCAGCACCTTTGGGACAGGGAGTTTAGATACGCAGTATTTT. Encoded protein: CASTFGTGSLDTQYF. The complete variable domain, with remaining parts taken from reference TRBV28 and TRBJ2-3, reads DVKVTQSSRYLVKRTGEKVFLECVQDMDHENMFWYRQDPGLGLRLIYFSYDVKMKEKGDIPEGYSVSREKKERFSLILESASTNQTSMYLCASTFGTGSLDTQYFGPGTRLTVL.

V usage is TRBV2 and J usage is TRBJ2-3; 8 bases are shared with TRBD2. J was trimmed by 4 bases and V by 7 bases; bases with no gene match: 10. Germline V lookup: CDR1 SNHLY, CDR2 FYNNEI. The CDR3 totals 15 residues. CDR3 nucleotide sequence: TGTGCCAGCATAGAAATAGGACTAGCATCAGATACGCAGTATTTT. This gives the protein CASIEIGLASDTQYF.

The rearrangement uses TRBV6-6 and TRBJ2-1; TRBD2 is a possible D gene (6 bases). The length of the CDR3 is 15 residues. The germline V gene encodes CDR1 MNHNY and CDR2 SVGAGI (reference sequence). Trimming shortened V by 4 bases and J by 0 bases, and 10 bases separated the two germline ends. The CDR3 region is CASSLPGSSYNEQFF. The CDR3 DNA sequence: TGTGCCAGCAGTTTGCCCGGGAGCTCCTACAATGAGCAGTTCTTC.

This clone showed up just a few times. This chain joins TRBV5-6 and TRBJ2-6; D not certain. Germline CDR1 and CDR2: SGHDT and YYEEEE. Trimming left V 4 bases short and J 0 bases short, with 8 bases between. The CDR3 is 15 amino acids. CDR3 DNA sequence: TGTGCCAGCAGCCCCGTCCTCTCTGGGGCCAACGTCCTGACTTTC. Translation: CASSPVLSGANVLTF.

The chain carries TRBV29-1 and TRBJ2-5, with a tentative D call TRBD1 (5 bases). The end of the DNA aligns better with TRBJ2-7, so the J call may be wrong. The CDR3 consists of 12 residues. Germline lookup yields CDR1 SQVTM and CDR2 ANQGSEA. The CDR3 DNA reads TGCAGCGTTGAAGGGCAGGGCTACGAGCAGTACTTC. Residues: CSVEGQGYEQYF.

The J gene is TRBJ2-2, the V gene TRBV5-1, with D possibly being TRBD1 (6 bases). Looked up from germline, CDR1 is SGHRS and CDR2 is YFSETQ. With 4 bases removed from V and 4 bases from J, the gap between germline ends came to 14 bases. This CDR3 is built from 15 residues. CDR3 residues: CASSPRTDLTGELFF. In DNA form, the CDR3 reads TGCGCCAGCAGCCCGCGGACAGACCTCACCGGGGAGCTGTTTTTT. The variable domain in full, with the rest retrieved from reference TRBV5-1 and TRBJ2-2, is KAGVTQTPRYLIKTRGQQVTLSCSPISGHRSVSWYQQTPGQGLQFLFEYFSETQRNKGNFPGRFSGRQFSNSRSEMNVSTLELGDSALYLCASSPRTDLTGELFFGEGSRLTVL.

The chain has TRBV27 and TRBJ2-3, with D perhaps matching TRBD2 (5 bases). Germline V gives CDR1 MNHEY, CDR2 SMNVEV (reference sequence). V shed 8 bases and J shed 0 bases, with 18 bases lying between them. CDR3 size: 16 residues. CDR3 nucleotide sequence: TGTGCCAGCCATCGGCGAGCGGCCCTAAGCACAGATACGCAGTATTTT. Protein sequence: CASHRRAALSTDTQYF.

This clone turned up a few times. CDR3 amino acids: CAISEPTGGQYF. The CDR3 DNA follows: TGTGCCATCAGTGAGCCCACGGGGGGGCAGTACTTC. The chain recombines TRBV10-3 with TRBJ2-7; 7 bases are a match to TRBD2. The V gene end was trimmed by 2 bases and the J gene end by 9 bases; junction bases not matched to a gene: 4. Per the germline V gene, CDR1 is ENHRY and CDR2 is SYGVKD. This CDR3 is 12 amino acids long.

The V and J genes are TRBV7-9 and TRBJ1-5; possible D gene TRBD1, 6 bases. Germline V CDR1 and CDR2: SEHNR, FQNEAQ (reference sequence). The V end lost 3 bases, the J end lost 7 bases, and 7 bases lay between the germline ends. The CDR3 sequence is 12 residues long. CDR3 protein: CASSFQGQPQHF. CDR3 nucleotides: TGTGCCAGCAGCTTTCAGGGGCAGCCCCAGCATTTT. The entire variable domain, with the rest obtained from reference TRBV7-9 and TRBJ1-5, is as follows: DTGVSQNPRHKITKRGQNVTFRCDPISEHNRLYWYRQTLGQGPEFLTYFQNEAQLEKSRLLSDRFSAERPKGSFSTLEIQRTEQGDSAMYLCASSFQGQPQHFGDGTRLSIL.

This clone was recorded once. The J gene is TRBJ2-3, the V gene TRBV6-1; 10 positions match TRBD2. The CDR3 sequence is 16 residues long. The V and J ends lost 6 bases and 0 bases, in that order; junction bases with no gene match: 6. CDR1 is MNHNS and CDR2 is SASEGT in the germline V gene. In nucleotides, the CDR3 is TGTGCCAGCAGCGAAACGACTAGCGGGAGCACAGATACGCAGTATTTT. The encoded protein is CASSETTSGSTDTQYF.

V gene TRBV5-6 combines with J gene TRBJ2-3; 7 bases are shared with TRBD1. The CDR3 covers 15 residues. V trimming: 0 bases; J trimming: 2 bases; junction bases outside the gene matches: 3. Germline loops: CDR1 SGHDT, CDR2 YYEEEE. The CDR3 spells CASSLGQGNTDTQYF. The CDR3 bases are TGTGCCAGCAGCTTGGGACAGGGAAACACAGATACGCAGTATTTT.

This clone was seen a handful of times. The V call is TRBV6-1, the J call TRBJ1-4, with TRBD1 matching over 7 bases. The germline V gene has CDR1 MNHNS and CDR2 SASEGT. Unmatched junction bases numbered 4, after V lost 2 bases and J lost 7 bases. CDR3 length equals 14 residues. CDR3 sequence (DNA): TGTGCCAGCAGTGAATGGGCAGGGGGTGAAAAACTGTTTTTT. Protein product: CASSEWAGGEKLFF.

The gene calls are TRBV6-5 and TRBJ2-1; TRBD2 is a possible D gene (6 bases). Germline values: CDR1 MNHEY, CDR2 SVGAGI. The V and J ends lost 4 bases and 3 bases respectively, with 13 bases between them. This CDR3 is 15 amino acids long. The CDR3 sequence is CASSSELAIYNEQFF. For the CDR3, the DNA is TGTGCCAGCAGTTCGGAACTAGCAATCTACAATGAGCAGTTCTTC.

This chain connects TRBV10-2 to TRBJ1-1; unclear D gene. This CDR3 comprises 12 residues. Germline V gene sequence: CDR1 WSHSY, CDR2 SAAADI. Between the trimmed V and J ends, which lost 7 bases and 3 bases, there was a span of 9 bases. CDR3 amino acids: CASKPPYTEAFF. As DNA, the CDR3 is TGCGCCAGCAAGCCGCCGTACACTGAAGCTTTCTTT.

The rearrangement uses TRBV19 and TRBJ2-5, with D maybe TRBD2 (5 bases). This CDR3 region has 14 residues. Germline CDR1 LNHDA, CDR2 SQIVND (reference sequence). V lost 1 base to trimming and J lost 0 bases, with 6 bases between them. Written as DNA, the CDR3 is TGTGCCAGTAGTATAGGAGGGTACCAAGAGACCCAGTACTTC. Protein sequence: CASSIGGYQETQYF.

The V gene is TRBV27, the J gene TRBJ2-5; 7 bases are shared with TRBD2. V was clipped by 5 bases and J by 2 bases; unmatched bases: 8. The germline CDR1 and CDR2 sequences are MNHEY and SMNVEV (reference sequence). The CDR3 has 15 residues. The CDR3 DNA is TGTGCCAGCAGTCCCATTCTAGCGGAGCAAGAGACCCAGTACTTC. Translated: CASSPILAEQETQYF.

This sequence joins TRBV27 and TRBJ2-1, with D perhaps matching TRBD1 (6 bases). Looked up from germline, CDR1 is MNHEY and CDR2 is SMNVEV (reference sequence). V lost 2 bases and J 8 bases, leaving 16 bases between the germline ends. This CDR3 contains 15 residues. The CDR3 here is CASSLAPGAGDEQFF. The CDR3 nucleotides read TGTGCCAGCAGTTTAGCGCCAGGGGCCGGCGATGAGCAGTTCTTC.

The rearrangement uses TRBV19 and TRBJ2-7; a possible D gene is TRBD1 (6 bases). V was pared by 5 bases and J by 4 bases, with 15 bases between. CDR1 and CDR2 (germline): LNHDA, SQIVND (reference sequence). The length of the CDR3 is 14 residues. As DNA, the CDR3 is TGTGCCAGTAGTGCATCACAGGGTGGGTACGAGCAGTACTTC. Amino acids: CASSASQGGYEQYF.

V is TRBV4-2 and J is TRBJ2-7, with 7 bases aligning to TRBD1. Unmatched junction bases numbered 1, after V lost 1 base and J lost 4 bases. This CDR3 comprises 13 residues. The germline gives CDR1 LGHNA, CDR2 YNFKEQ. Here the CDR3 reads CASSQGGQYEQYF. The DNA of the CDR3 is TGTGCCAGCAGCCAAGGGGGACAGTACGAGCAGTACTTC.

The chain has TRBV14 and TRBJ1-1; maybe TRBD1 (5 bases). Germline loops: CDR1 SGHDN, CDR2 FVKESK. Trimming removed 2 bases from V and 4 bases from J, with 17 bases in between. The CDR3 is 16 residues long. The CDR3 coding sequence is TGTGCCAGCAGCCAAAGAGGTCTCAGGGAAAGCACTGAAGCTTTCTTT. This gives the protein CASSQRGLRESTEAFF.

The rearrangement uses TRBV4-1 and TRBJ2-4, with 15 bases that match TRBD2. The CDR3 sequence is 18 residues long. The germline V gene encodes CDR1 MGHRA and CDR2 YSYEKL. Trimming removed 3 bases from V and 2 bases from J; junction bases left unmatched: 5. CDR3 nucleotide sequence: TGCGCCAGCAGCCAGGGACTAGCGGGAGGCCTTTCCAAAAACATTCAGTACTTC. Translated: CASSQGLAGGLSKNIQYF.

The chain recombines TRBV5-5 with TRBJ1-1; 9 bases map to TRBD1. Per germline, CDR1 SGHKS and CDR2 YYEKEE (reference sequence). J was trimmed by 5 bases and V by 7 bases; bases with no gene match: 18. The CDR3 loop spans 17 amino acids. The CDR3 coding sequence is TGTGCCAGCGACCAAACGTGGGGGACAGGGCTGGGGACTGAAGCTTTCTTT. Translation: CASDQTWGTGLGTEAFF.

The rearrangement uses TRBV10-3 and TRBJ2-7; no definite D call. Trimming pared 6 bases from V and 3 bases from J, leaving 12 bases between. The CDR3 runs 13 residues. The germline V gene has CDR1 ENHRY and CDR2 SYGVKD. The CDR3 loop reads CAISIMGSYEQYF. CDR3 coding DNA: TGTGCCATCAGCATCATGGGCAGCTACGAGCAGTACTTC.

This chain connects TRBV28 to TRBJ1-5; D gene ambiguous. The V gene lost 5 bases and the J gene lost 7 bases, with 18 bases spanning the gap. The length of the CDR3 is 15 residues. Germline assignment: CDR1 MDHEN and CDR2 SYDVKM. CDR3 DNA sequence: TGTGCCAGCAGTCTCCTGGCGGAGGGAGAACAGCCCCAGCATTTT. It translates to CASSLLAEGEQPQHF.

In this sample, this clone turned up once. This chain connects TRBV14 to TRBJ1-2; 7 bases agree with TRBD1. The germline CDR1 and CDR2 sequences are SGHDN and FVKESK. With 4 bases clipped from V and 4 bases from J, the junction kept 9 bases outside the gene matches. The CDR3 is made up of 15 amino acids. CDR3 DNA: TGTGCCAGCAGCCGTAACCGGGACAGTGCCTATGGCTACACCTTC. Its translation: CASSRNRDSAYGYTF.

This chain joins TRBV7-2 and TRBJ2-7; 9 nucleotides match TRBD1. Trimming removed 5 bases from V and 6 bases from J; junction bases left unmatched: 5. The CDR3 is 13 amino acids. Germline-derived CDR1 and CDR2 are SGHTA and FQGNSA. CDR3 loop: CASSPGTGLEQYF. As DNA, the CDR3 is TGTGCCAGCAGCCCCGGGACAGGGCTCGAGCAGTACTTC.

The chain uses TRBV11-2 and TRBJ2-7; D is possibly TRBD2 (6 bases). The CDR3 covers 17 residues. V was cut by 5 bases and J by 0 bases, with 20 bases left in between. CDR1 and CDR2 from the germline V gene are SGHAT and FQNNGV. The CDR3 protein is CASSPKVGGESSYEQYF. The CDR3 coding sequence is TGTGCCAGCAGCCCAAAAGTGGGAGGCGAGAGCTCCTACGAGCAGTACTTC.